This T cell receptor beta chain was profiled in a study of T cells in Graves' hyperthyroidism and ophthalmopathy. If no ophthalmopathy progression occurred within 18 months, Graves' hyperthyroidism was stable. This clonotype was recorded many times. What it binds is not known. This CDR3 spans 15 amino acids. Unmatched junction bases numbered 3, after V lost 1 base and J lost 5 bases. Germline CDR1 MNHNY, CDR2 SVGAGI (reference sequence). RNA transcripts gave rise to amplified TCR beta CDR3 regions. TCR CDR3 underwent first-round RT-PCR with the HTBI primer set. Each CDR3 protein gets one entry after TCRdb re-called the multiplex PCR reads with MiXCR. In the table there are approximately 590,000 distinct CDR3 sequences, approximately 15% of which are singletons. Study-wide points: Model output signaled ophthalmopathy a median approximately 6 months ahead of onset. Expanded thyroid clonotypes (above 0.001) were mostly also found in blood.

What was sequenced was blood. The chain recombines TRBV6-6 with TRBJ2-1, with TRBD2 matching over 9 bases. This TCR came from a woman in her 30s with Graves' hyperthyroidism. In DNA form, the CDR3 reads TGTGCCAGCAGTTACTTGGGACTAGCTGACAATGAGCAGTTCTTC. Residues: CASSYLGLADNEQFF.